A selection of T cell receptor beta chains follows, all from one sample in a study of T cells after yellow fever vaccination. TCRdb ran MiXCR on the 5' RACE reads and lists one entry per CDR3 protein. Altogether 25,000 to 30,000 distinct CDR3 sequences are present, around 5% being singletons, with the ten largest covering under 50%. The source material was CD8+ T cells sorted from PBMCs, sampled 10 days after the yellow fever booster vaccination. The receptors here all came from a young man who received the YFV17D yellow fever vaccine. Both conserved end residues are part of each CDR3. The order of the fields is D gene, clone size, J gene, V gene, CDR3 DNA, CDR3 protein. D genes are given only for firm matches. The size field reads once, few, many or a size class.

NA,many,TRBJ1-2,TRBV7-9,TGTGCCAGCAGCTTAGAGGACAGAGGCTACACCTTC,CASSLEDRGYTF
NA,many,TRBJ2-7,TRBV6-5,TGTGCCAGCAGTTACGGCGGGATTTACGAGCAGTACTTC,CASSYGGIYEQYF
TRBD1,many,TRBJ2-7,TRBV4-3,TGCGCCAGCAGCCTGGGACAGGGTGTTATCAACGAGCAGTACTTC,CASSLGQGVINEQYF
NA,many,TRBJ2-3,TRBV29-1,TGCAGCGTTACCGCCGGCTTCCTCGATACGCAGTATTTT,CSVTAGFLDTQYF
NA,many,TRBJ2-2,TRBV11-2,TGTGCCAGCAGCTTAGGGGCAGGGCCCACCGGGGAGCTGTTTTTT,CASSLGAGPTGELFF
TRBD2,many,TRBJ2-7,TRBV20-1,TGCAGTGCTAGACCTTTAAGCGGGAGGGGTTACGAGCAGTACTTC,CSARPLSGRGYEQYF
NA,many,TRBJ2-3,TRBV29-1,TGCAGCGTTGAAGGACGGGAGAGCACAGATACGCAGTATTTT,CSVEGRESTDTQYF
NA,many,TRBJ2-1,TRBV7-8,TGTGCCAGCAGCTTAGGGGGCAGGGATCACTACAATGAGCAGTTCTTC,CASSLGGRDHYNEQFF
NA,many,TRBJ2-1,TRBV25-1,TGTGCCAGCAGGACAGGAGGTTACAATGAGCAGTTCTTC,CASRTGGYNEQFF
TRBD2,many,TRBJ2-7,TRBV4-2,TGTGCCAGCAGCCAAGGTGGTTTAGCGGGAGACGAGCAGTACTTC,CASSQGGLAGDEQYF
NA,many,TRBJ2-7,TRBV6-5,TGTGCCAGCGGCGCGGGCCACTACGAGCAGTACTTC,CASGAGHYEQYF
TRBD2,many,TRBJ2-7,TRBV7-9,TGTGCCAGCAGCGGGACTAGCGAGAGATACTACGAGCAGTACTTC,CASSGTSERYYEQYF
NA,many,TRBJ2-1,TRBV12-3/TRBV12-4,TGTGCCAGCAGTTTGGGGGGGCCCTCGTTCTTC,CASSLGGPSFF
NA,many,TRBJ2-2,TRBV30,TGTGCCTGGAGTCGGGGTGAGCAGAACACCGGGGAGCTGTTTTTT,CAWSRGEQNTGELFF
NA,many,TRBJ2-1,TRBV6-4,TGTGCCAGCAGTGACAGGGGGAACAATGAGCAGTTCTTC,CASSDRGNNEQFF
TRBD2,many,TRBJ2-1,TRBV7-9,TGTGCCAGCAGCTGGACTAGCGGGAGAGAGCAGTTCTTC,CASSWTSGREQFF
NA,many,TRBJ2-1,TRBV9,TGTGCCAGCAGCGTATCGACGCACAATGAGCAGTTCTTC,CASSVSTHNEQFF
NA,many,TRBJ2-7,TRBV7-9,TGTGCCAGCAGCGACCGGGGCCTCTACGAGCAGTACTTC,CASSDRGLYEQYF
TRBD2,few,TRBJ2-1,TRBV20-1,TGCAGTGTTAAGACTAGCGGGAGTCATGAGCAGTTCTTC,CSVKTSGSHEQFF